This T cell receptor beta chain was captured by sequencing in a study of T cells after posttransplantation cyclophosphamide (dated by TCRdb to about 2016). Broadly, across the study: Using TRB sequencing, the study followed how the T cell repertoire rebuilt after myeloablative bone marrow transplantation with posttransplantation cyclophosphamide given as GVHD prophylaxis. Antigen receptor sequencing covered samples from 30 to 40 PTCy-treated patients and some 15 of their related bone marrow donors. TRB sequencing was performed on blood from all 35 or so PTCy patients with 1-year posttransplant specimens. Up to about 3 additional blood samples from 2 to 5.2 years after transplant were also TRB-sequenced in 3 patients, as was pretransplant blood from 4 patients. Because TRA and TRB clonality correlated tightly in several samples, later TCR analyses were limited to TRB. Public TRB sequences were queried against a database of over 3,600 sequences associated with responses to pathogens, tumor antigens, self-antigens and alloantigens.

This clone was found a few times. The clone's antigen remains unknown. No base quality values were provided; no much bigger clone lies one nucleotide off. Related bone marrow donors provided peripheral blood samples on the day of marrow donation. Mononuclear cells from peripheral blood and bone marrow were separated by Ficoll-Hypaque density centrifugation and then cryopreserved. Overall results and qualifications from the work: Across about 40 patients, TRB clonality was highly associated with recipient CMV seropositivity and CMV reactivation, and PTCy diversity was similar to diversity in CNI/methotrexate controls. At 1-2 months, donor-recipient similarity was low but rose over the first year, and the later blood repertoires were often dominated by donor CD8+ memory clones. The TRB repertoires of T cells infiltrating skin or GI tract showed only limited overlap with the TRB repertoires of T cells in blood.

The CDR3 spans 12 residues, from the cysteine through the phenylalanine. The only DNA kept is the CDR3, 36 bases in frame from the first base. At the junction V is shortened by 3 bases and J by 6 bases, with 8 bases in between. CDR1 ENHRY and CDR2 SYGVKD were looked up in the germline V gene. TRB sequencing used genomic DNA with the immunoSEQ assay at survey resolution or the hsTCRB kit. From the authors' description of their analysis: Initial read processing used immunoSEQ software, and repertoire analyses used the LymphoSeq R package. For each TRB dataset, clonality was calculated as 1 minus normalized Shannon entropy, and the Gini coefficient was computed as well. Phenotypes of unsorted samples were inferred by mapping TRB sequences from sorted subsets of the recipient or donor onto the same recipient's unsorted samples. TCRdb mirrors the immuneACCESS table, restricted to in-frame sequences. Some clones are absent from its copies; in checked studies, under half trace to an unresolved V gene, and the reason for the others is unknown. V and J calls and clone size are those listed in that table; D and trimming were worked out from the DNA. This sample lists 25,000 to 30,000 clones; roughly 89% were detected once. The ten largest account for roughly 3% of the sample.

The sample comprised PBMCs. The TCR originated in a man aged 50 to 59. The sequence joins TRBV10-3 to TRBJ1-1; the D gene cannot be named for sure. DNA sequence: TGTGCCATCAGTGATTCGAGTTCTGAAGCTTTCTTT. It specifies CAISDSSSEAFF.